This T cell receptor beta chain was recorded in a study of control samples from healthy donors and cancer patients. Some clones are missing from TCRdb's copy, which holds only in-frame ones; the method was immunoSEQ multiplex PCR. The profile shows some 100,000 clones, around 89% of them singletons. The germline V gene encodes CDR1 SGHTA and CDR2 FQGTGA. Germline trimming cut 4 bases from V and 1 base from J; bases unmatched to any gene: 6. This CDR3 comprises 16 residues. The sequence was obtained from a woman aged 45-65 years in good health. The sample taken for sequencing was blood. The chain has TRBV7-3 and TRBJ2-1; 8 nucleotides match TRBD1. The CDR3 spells CASSWEDRVSYNEQFF. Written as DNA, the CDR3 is TGTGCCAGCAGCTGGGAGGACAGGGTATCCTACAATGAGCAGTTCTTC.